This T cell receptor beta chain was documented in a study of cytomegalovirus exposure and HLA in healthy donors. The V segment lost 6 bases and the J segment 0 bases; nucleotides outside the gene matches: 5. The CDR3 runs 15 residues. Germline V gives CDR1 ENHRY, CDR2 SYGVKD. Vbeta (60) and Jbeta (13) primers were used in the PCR. Libraries were prepared by immunoSEQ multiplex PCR; TCRdb keeps only in-frame clonotypes and omits some of them. The table includes 150,000 to 200,000 clones, roughly three quarters detected once. Material: PBMCs. This sequence joins TRBV10-3 and TRBJ1-5, with 7 bases that match TRBD1. This receptor was identified in a male donor in good health and CMV-seronegative. The CDR3 nucleotides are TGTGCCATCAGACGCACAGGGGATAGCAATCAGCCCCAGCATTTT. Translation gives CAIRRTGDSNQPQHF.